These 19 T cell receptor beta chains came from one sample sequenced in a study of blood T cell repertoires in COVID-19. Sequencing was performed with immunoSEQ multiplex PCR; in TCRdb, only in-frame clones are kept and a portion is missing. Found here are about 45,000 clones, 80% of them singletons; the top ten hold around a fifth. Sequencing was carried out using peripheral blood. Every receptor here comes from a man aged 70 or older with acute or convalescent COVID-19.

The chain links TRBV5-1 to TRBJ1-4; TRBD1 agrees at 10 bases. J was trimmed by 6 bases and V by 2 bases; bases with no gene match: 1. This CDR3 contains 14 residues. The germline V gene has CDR1 SGHRS and CDR2 YFSETQ. CDR3 bases: TGCGCCAGCAGCTTTGGACAGGGGGATGAAAAACTGTTTTTT. Its protein is CASSFGQGDEKLFF. The full variable domain, completed using reference TRBV5-1 and TRBJ1-4, is KAGVTQTPRYLIKTRGQQVTLSCSPISGHRSVSWYQQTPGQGLQFLFEYFSETQRNKGNFPGRFSGRQFSNSRSEMNVSTLELGDSALYLCASSFGQGDEKLFFGSGTQLSVL.

This chain uses TRBV28 with TRBJ1-5; D gene unclear. Germline CDR1 reads MDHEN; CDR2 reads SYDVKM. The CDR3 contains 15 residues. The V gene lost 9 bases and the J gene lost 0 bases, with 15 bases spanning the gap. The CDR3 loop reads CARVISGNSNQPQHF. CDR3 sequence (DNA): TGTGCCAGGGTAATTTCGGGGAATAGCAATCAGCCCCAGCATTTT.

V gene TRBV5-5 combines with J gene TRBJ2-4, with D possibly matching TRBD1 (5 bases). In germline, CDR1 is SGHKS, CDR2 YYEKEE (reference sequence). V lost 0 bases and J lost 2, with 6 bases in between. CDR3 length: 14 residues. The CDR3 region is CASSLAGPKNIQYF. The CDR3 coding sequence is TGTGCCAGCAGCTTGGCAGGGCCCAAAAACATTCAGTACTTC.

This clone was counted once. The chain has TRBV12-5 and TRBJ1-1; no clear D. V lost 4 bases and J 7 bases, leaving 10 bases between the germline ends. The length of the CDR3 is 12 residues. Germline V CDR1 and CDR2: LGHNT, FRNRAP. DNA for the CDR3: TGTGCTAGTGGTTACAGCACAAGTGAAGCTTTCTTT. Residues: CASGYSTSEAFF.

V usage is TRBV6-5 and J usage is TRBJ1-2, with a possible D match to TRBD1 (5 bases). The V gene's germline CDR1 is MNHEY and CDR2 SVGAGI. V dropped 0 bases and J dropped 2 bases, with 13 bases sitting between them. CDR3 length: 16 amino acids. The CDR3 is CASSYSMGSGNYGYTF. DNA for the CDR3: TGTGCCAGCAGTTACTCGATGGGGTCAGGGAACTATGGCTACACCTTC.

The J gene is TRBJ1-6, the V gene TRBV5-1; 10 bases line up with TRBD1. The V gene end was trimmed by 3 bases and the J gene end by 6 bases; junction bases not matched to a gene: 3. Germline V CDR1 and CDR2: SGHRS, YFSETQ. This CDR3 is built from 15 residues. CDR3 region: CASSSRDRGNSPLHF. As DNA, the CDR3 is TGCGCCAGCAGCTCAAGGGACAGGGGTAATTCACCCCTCCACTTT.

V gene TRBV19 combines with J gene TRBJ2-2; D is ambiguous. The CDR3 is 16 amino acids. The V end lost 6 bases, the J end lost 2 bases, and 16 bases lay between the germline ends. Germline CDR1 LNHDA, CDR2 SQIVND (reference sequence). Here the CDR3 reads CASSAVTMINTGELFF. CDR3 nucleotide sequence: TGTGCCAGTAGCGCCGTAACTATGATCAACACCGGGGAGCTGTTTTTT. Full variable domain (outside the CDR3, taken from reference TRBV19 and TRBJ2-2): DGGITQSPKYLFRKEGQNVTLSCEQNLNHDAMYWYRQDPGQGLRLIYYSQIVNDFQKGDIAEGYSVSREKKESFPLTVTSAQKNPTAFYLCASSAVTMINTGELFFGEGSRLTVL.

DNA for the CDR3: TGCGCCAGCAGCCAGGCCACCCACAGGGTGAGGGGCTACACCTTC. Translated: CASSQATHRVRGYTF. The chain couples TRBV4-1 to TRBJ1-2, with a weak D call TRBD1 (6 bases). The CDR3 covers 15 residues. Germline V CDR1 and CDR2: MGHRA, YSYEKL. Trimming shortened V by 3 bases and J by 8 bases, and 19 bases separated the two germline ends.

The V gene is TRBV9, the J gene TRBJ1-3; D remains unclear. The CDR3 runs to 15 residues. Germline values: CDR1 SGDLS, CDR2 YYNGEE. The germline V and J ends were trimmed by 1 base and 0 bases, with 8 bases remaining between them. The CDR3 sequence is CASSVLQSSGNTIYF. CDR3 in DNA: TGTGCCAGCAGCGTATTACAGTCCTCTGGAAACACCATATATTTT.

This clone was counted a single time. V and J are TRBV18 and TRBJ2-7; perhaps TRBD2 as D (5 bases). V lost 1 base, J lost 1 base, and 11 bases lay in between. The CDR3 covers 15 residues. Germline CDR1 KGHSH, CDR2 LQKENI. As DNA, the CDR3 is TGTGCCAGCTCACCACAATCCCGGGGATCCTACGAGCAGTACTTC. Residues: CASSPQSRGSYEQYF.

The genes are TRBV19 and TRBJ1-2; TRBD1 is a possible D gene (5 bases). Per germline, CDR1 LNHDA and CDR2 SQIVND (reference sequence). The CDR3 is 14 residues long. Trimming pared 0 bases from V and 2 bases from J, leaving 7 bases between. CDR3 bases: TGTGCCAGTAGTATAGAGAAGGGGAACTATGGCTACACCTTC. This codes for CASSIEKGNYGYTF.

The rearrangement links TRBV18 to TRBJ2-7; D might be TRBD2 (5 bases). Germline CDR1 reads KGHSH; CDR2 reads LQKENI. V shed 2 bases and J shed 4 bases, with 9 bases lying between them. The length of the CDR3 is 13 residues. The CDR3 loop is CASSPGLAYEQYF. The CDR3 region has the DNA TGTGCCAGCTCACCAGGACTGGCGTACGAGCAGTACTTC.

The CDR3 bases are TGTGCCAGCAGCTCCTTGACGACAGGGAAAAGTGAGCAGTTCTTC. Protein product: CASSSLTTGKSEQFF. The V and J genes are TRBV7-9 and TRBJ2-1; 7 bases agree with TRBD1. The CDR3 consists of 15 residues. With 4 bases clipped from V and 9 bases from J, the junction kept 12 bases outside the gene matches. CDR1 is SEHNR and CDR2 is FQNEAQ in the germline V gene (reference sequence).

The V gene is TRBV4-1, the J gene TRBJ2-3; unclear D gene. The CDR3 spans 15 residues. Per the germline V gene, CDR1 is MGHRA and CDR2 is YSYEKL. The ends were cut back, 6 bases at V and 1 base at J, with 14 bases in the middle. CDR3 sequence reads: CASSSYGPGTDTQYF. The DNA for the CDR3 is TGCGCCAGCAGTTCCTACGGTCCCGGCACAGATACGCAGTATTTT.

The chain carries TRBV7-3 and TRBJ2-7; TRBD2 might be the D (7 bases). From germline, CDR1 is SGHTA and CDR2 FQGTGA. V shed 1 base and J shed 12 bases, with 25 bases lying between them. There are 16 residues in the CDR3. The CDR3 loop is CASSLMGGQNPQSLYF. The CDR3 DNA is TGTGCCAGCAGCTTAATGGGGGGGCAGAACCCTCAATCACTGTACTTC.

The rearrangement links TRBV5-1 to TRBJ1-5, with a possible D match to TRBD1 (5 bases). Trimming left V 4 bases short and J 7 bases short, with 12 bases between. CDR1 SGHRS and CDR2 YFSETQ come from the germline V gene. The CDR3 loop spans 13 amino acids. The CDR3 DNA sequence: TGCGCCAGCAGCGTAGATCAGGGACAGCCCCAGCATTTT. Translated: CASSVDQGQPQHF.

The chain links TRBV7-8 to TRBJ2-2; no clear D. The CDR3 is 14 residues long. In germline, CDR1 is SGHVS, CDR2 FQNEAQ. The ends were cut back, 5 bases at V and 5 bases at J, with 12 bases in the middle. Here the CDR3 reads CASSATLLTGELFF. CDR3 sequence (DNA): TGTGCCAGCAGCGCTACCTTGCTGACCGGGGAGCTGTTTTTT.

This chain joins TRBV7-9 and TRBJ1-5; 8 nucleotides align to TRBD1. The ends lost 8 bases at V and 4 bases at J; junction bases unmatched: 1. Looked up from germline, CDR1 is SEHNR and CDR2 is FQNEAQ (reference sequence). The CDR3 is 12 amino acids. As DNA, the CDR3 is TGTGCCAGCCGGACAGGGAATCAGCCCCAGCATTTT. The encoded protein is CASRTGNQPQHF.

This chain uses TRBV6-4 with TRBJ1-1; D may be TRBD1 (5 bases). V dropped 3 bases and J dropped 3 bases, with 8 bases sitting between them. Per germline, CDR1 MRHNA and CDR2 SNTAGT. There are 13 residues in the CDR3. The CDR3 nucleotides are TGTGCCAGCAGTGAGTCAGGGCACACTGAAGCTTTCTTT. As protein: CASSESGHTEAFF.